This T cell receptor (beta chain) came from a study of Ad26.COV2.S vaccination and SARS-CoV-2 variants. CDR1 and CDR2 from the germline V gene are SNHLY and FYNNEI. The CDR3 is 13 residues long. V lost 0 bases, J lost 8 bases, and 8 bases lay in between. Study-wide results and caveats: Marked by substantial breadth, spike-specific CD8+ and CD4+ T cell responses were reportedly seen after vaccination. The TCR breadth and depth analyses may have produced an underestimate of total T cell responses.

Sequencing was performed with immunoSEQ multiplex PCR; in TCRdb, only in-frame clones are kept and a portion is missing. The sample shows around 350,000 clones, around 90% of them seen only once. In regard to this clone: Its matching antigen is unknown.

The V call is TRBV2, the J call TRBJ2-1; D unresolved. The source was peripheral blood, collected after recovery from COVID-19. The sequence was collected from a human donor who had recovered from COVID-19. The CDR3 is CASSEARYDEQFF. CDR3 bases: TGTGCCAGCAGTGAAGCGAGATATGATGAGCAGTTCTTC.